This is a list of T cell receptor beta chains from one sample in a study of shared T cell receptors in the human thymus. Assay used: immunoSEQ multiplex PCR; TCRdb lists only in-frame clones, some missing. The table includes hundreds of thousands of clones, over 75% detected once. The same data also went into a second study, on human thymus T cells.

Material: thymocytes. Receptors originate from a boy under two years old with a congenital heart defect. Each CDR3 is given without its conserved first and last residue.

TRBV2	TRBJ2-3	ASSGMGGAGADTQY
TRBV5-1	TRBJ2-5	ASSFRLAGETQY
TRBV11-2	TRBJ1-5	ASSYDSHSNQPQH
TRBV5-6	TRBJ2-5	ASSLTGFQETQY
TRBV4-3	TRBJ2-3	ASSQEKNTATSAY
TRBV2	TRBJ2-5	ASSEPQGLETQY
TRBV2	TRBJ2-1	ASSPPDRSAPSYNEQF
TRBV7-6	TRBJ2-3	ASSNDQLAGPDTQY
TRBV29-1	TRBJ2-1	SVEVKTGSSYNEQF
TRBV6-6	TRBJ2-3	ASSTRGTGSTDTQY
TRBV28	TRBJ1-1	ASSCAGTGCTEAF
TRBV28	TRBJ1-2	ASSGRPGTGDGYT
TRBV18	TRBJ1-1	ASSPPAGNTEAF
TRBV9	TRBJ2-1	ASSPTSGLLSYNEQF
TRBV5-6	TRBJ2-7	ASGTSGYEQY
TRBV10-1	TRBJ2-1	ASSESRGHQYQNEQF
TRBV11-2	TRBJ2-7	ASSLRFSPYEQY
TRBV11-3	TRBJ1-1	ASSPWSSNTEAF